One and the same sample provided the 3 T cell receptor beta chains below, sequenced in a study of T cells after yellow fever vaccination. TCRdb re-analysed the 5' RACE reads in MiXCR, keeping a single row per CDR3 protein. Seen here are about 22,000 distinct CDR3 sequences, roughly 5.6% observed once, and the top ten hold 20%. The sample here was PBMCs, either bulk or a sorted T-cell subset (CD4+, CD8+, memory, or dextramer-sorted; not recorded which), taken about 41 days after the first yellow fever vaccination. These receptors were collected from a man in his late teens or twenties who received the YFV17D yellow fever vaccine.

Comment on this clonotype: A much larger clonotype is one base distant, so this may be a read error. The chain carries TRBV7-2 and TRBJ1-1, with unresolved D. CDR1 SGHTA and CDR2 FQGNSA come from the germline V gene. Trimming took off 5 bases at V and 1 base at J, with 11 bases between the two ends. The CDR3 totals 14 residues. The CDR3: CASSTQSPNTEAFF. The CDR3 DNA follows: TGTGCCAGCAGCACCCAATCACCGAACACTGAAGCTTTCTTT.

There are many counts of this clonotype. The CDR3 nucleotides read TGTGCCACCAGCGGGGGACAGGGGGCTTCATTCAACGAGCAGTACTTC. It is translated as CATSGGQGASFNEQYF. This rearrangement joins TRBV15 to TRBJ2-7; TRBD1 matches 12 bases. Germline V CDR1 and CDR2: LNHNV, YYDKDF (reference sequence). The CDR3 is made up of 16 amino acids. The J segment lost 5 bases and the V segment lost 5 bases, leaving 10 bases of the junction unmatched.

The table lists this clonotype with many counts. The rearrangement links TRBV10-3 to TRBJ2-3, with a weak D call TRBD2 (7 bases). CDR3 size: 14 residues. Per the germline V gene, CDR1 is ENHRY and CDR2 is SYGVKD. V was trimmed by 10 bases and J by 4 bases, leaving 18 bases between them. Here the CDR3 reads CATTGGGGADTQYF. CDR3 DNA: TGTGCCACCACGGGGGGCGGGGGAGCAGATACGCAGTATTTT.